This T cell receptor beta chain was observed in a study of Ad26.COV2.S vaccination and SARS-CoV-2 variants (dated by TCRdb to the early 2020s). In terms of the full investigation: Sequencing of the TCRbeta repertoire served to evaluate the specificity and breadth of SARS-CoV-2-reactive T cell receptors following Ad26.COV2.S vaccination. A total of roughly 30 samples were included in the TCR-sequenced set, comprising around 20 Ad26.COV2.S vaccine recipients, 5 placebo recipients and 8 SARS-CoV-2 convalescent individuals.

Overall study outcomes, separate from this receptor: It was noted by the authors that total T cell responses may have been underestimated by the TCR breadth and depth analyses. Substantial breadth of spike-specific CD8+ and CD4+ T cell responses was reported after vaccination. Spike-specific TCR breadth was higher in Ad26.COV2.S recipients than in placebo recipients (P = 0.0014). Non-spike TCR breadth was comparable between vaccine and placebo recipients, consistent with the vaccine containing only spike.

The time point label corresponds to: individuals recovered from natural SARS-CoV-2 infection. The immunoSEQ Assay was the method used to sequence TCRbeta CDR3 regions. After extraction, genomic DNA underwent amplification by bias-controlled multiplex PCR, followed by high-throughput sequencing. The original methods were these. To quantify the absolute abundance of every unique TCRbeta CDR3 region, sequences were collapsed and filtered. T cell fraction was estimated by normalizing TCRbeta template counts to usable DNA, which was measured by amplifying reference genes present in all nucleated cells. Repertoire TCRs were annotated as SARS-CoV-2-specific when V gene, CDR3 amino acid sequence and J gene were exactly matched to a known reactive TCR set. MIRA supplied the reference SARS-CoV-2 TCR set, which was filtered for enrichment in COVID-19-positive ImmuneCODE repertoires so that public or cross-reactive TCRs were removed. Using the MIRA antigens, annotated TCRs were further analysed by specific ORF or by position within an ORF. Breadth was defined as annotated unique rearrangements over total unique productive rearrangements; depth was the summed frequency of those rearrangements. Group comparisons of TCR breadth used two-sided Wilcoxon rank-sum tests. Imported from immuneACCESS, the table was reduced by TCRdb to in-frame sequences with V and J called. These copies leave out some clones; in studies compared against another copy, an unresolved V gene accounts for under half, and the cause of the remainder is not known. V and J calls and clone size are as listed in that table; D and trimming were resolved from the DNA. In all, the sample holds more than 150,000 clones, and roughly 87% of those were seen once. 5.9% of the sample is in the top ten clones.

The CDR3 contains 13 residues, cysteine and phenylalanine counted. Only CDR3 DNA remains: 39 bases, in frame from the first base. Trimming at the junction amounts to 3 bases on V and 11 bases on J, and the germline ends lie 16 bases apart. CDR1 and CDR2, looked up from the germline V gene (reference sequence), are LNHDA and SQIVND. This clone has only one observation. What antigen it recognizes has not been identified. It has no much larger one-base neighbor in the sample; base qualities were not kept. Here the chain combines TRBV19 and TRBJ1-1; no D gene can be assigned with confidence. Source: peripheral blood, taken after recovery from COVID-19. The sequence was obtained from a human donor who had recovered from COVID-19. The bases read TGTGCCAGTAGTATCGTCATGAGGGTTGAGGCTTTCTTT. This sequence encodes CASSIVMRVEAFF.